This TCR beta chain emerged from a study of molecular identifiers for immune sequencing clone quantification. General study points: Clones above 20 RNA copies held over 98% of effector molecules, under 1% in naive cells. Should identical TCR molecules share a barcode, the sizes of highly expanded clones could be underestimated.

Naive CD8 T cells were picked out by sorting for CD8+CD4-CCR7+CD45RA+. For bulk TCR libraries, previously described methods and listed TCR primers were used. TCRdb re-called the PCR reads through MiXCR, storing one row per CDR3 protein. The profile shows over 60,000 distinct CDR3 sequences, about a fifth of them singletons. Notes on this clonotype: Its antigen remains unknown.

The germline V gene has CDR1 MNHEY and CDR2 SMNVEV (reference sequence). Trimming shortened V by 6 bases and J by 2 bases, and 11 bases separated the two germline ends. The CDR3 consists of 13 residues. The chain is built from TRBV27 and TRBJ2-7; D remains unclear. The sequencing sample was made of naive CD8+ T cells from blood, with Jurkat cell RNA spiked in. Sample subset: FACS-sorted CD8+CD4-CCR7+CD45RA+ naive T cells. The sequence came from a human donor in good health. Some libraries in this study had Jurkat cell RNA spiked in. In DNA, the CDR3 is TGTGCCAGCAGCTCGTCCGGCCCCTACGAGCAGTACTTC. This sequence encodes CASSSSGPYEQYF.